This TCR beta chain is from a study of cytomegalovirus exposure and HLA in healthy donors. The wider study: Previous work identified roughly 120 million unique TCR beta sequences from about 179 million T cells.

Regarding the study as a whole: The study designated 150 or so TCR beta chains cytomegalovirus-associated. Sequencing had likely introduced a cluster of highly shared sequence variants as an artifact. An analysis was carried out later, and it reportedly showed fewer N-insertions in an Asian-associated ancestry cluster than the approximately 610-donor mean.

Comments on this clone: Its matching antigen is unknown.

The PCR had 60 Vbeta and 13 Jbeta primers. Assay used: immunoSEQ multiplex PCR; TCRdb lists only in-frame clones, some missing. The sample has about 150,000 clones, around four fifths seen once. This clonotype was sampled from a male donor in good health and CMV-seronegative. Sequencing was performed on PBMCs.

Written as DNA, the CDR3 is TGTGCCATCAGTGTTTGGGACTCATCCTACAATGAGCAGTTCTTC. It is translated as CAISVWDSSYNEQFF. The chain links TRBV10-3 to TRBJ2-1; tentative D call: TRBD2 (6 bases). There are 15 residues in the CDR3. Per germline, CDR1 ENHRY and CDR2 SYGVKD. The V gene lost 4 bases and the J gene lost 1 base, with 11 bases spanning the gap.